Presented here are 21 T cell receptor beta chains from one specimen sequenced in a study of regulatory T cells in long-lasting Graves disease. To make TCR beta libraries, researchers used iRepertoire HTBI primers and Arm-PCR of CDR3 regions. MiXCR, run by TCRdb on the multiplex PCR reads, gives a single entry per CDR3 protein. The sample has roughly 500,000 distinct CDR3 sequences; about 12% are singletons. Sample time point: newly diagnosed GD, antithyroid drugs for less than 3 months. PBMC RNA was the source of the TCR library. These data also featured in a second study, about T cells in Graves' hyperthyroidism and ophthalmopathy.

The starting material was peripheral blood mononuclear cells (PBMCs), obtained at new diagnosis, from a patient treated with antithyroid drugs. The source of these receptors is a woman in her twenties or thirties with Graves disease.

This clonotype was observed many times. The chain couples TRBV5-1 to TRBJ2-2; 9 nucleotides match TRBD2. Losses at the gene ends were 2 bases for V and 1 base for J; bases not matched to a gene: 3. The germline CDR1 and CDR2 sequences are SGHRS and YFSETQ. The CDR3 contains 16 residues. The CDR3 sequence is CASSFLTSGNTGELFF. The CDR3 nucleotides read TGCGCCAGCAGCTTTTTGACTAGCGGGAACACCGGGGAGCTGTTTTTT.

The table lists this clonotype with many counts. The chain carries TRBV28 and TRBJ1-5; 8 bases match TRBD1. J was trimmed by 7 bases and V by 5 bases; bases with no gene match: 13. This CDR3 contains 16 residues. Germline V gene sequence: CDR1 MDHEN, CDR2 SYDVKM. The CDR3 protein is CASSVGQGGRRQPQHF. In DNA form, the CDR3 reads TGTGCCAGCAGTGTAGGACAGGGCGGGCGTAGGCAGCCCCAGCATTTT.

In this sample, this clonotype turned up many times. The CDR3 region is CASSAGAGGLGNQPQHF. CDR3 sequence (DNA): TGTGCCAGCAGTGCGGGGGCAGGGGGCTTGGGCAATCAGCCCCAGCATTTT. The rearrangement uses TRBV6-1 and TRBJ1-5; 8 positions match TRBD1. The CDR3 consists of 17 residues. Germline trimming cut 4 bases from V and 2 bases from J; bases unmatched to any gene: 10. The germline V gene encodes CDR1 MNHNS and CDR2 SASEGT.

There are many counts of this clonotype. The chain employs TRBV3-1 and TRBJ1-1; no firm D call. V was cut by 4 bases and J by 5 bases, with 5 bases left in between. CDR3 length: 11 amino acids. From germline, CDR1 is LGHDT and CDR2 YNNKEL (reference sequence). The CDR3 loop is CASSRLTEAFF. CDR3 coding DNA: TGTGCCAGCAGCCGACTTACTGAAGCTTTCTTT.

Many counts were recorded for this clonotype. The chain recombines TRBV20-1 with TRBJ1-5; D is uncertain. The CDR3 spans 13 residues. The ends were cut back, 3 bases at V and 3 bases at J, with 9 bases in the middle. From germline, CDR1 is DFQATT and CDR2 SNEGSKA (reference sequence). The CDR3 loop is CSARQGVNQPQHF. Written as DNA, the CDR3 is TGCAGTGCTAGGCAAGGAGTCAATCAGCCCCAGCATTTT.

This clonotype came up many times. V gene TRBV5-5 combines with J gene TRBJ2-7; weak D call: TRBD1 (6 bases). The length of the CDR3 is 15 residues. Trimming cost V 0 bases and J 2 bases, with 12 bases left between them. Germline CDR1 reads SGHKS; CDR2 reads YYEKEE (reference sequence). The CDR3 sequence: CASSLVGTTTYEQYF. DNA of the CDR3: TGTGCCAGCAGCTTGGTGGGGACAACCACCTACGAGCAGTACTTC.

This clonotype has ten or more counts. The rearrangement links TRBV6-2 or TRBV6-3 to TRBJ2-7, with 7 bases identical to TRBD1. The CDR3 is made up of 15 amino acids. CDR1 MNHEY and CDR2 SVGEGT come from the germline V gene. Losses at the gene ends were 5 bases for V and 2 bases for J; bases not matched to a gene: 9. The DNA for the CDR3 is TGTGCCAGCAGTGAGGACAGGCCTTGGGCCTACGAGCAGTACTTC. It codes for CASSEDRPWAYEQYF.

Of note for this clonotype: Only one base separates this from a far larger clonotype, so it likely reflects a read error. CDR3 sequence reads: CASRSLAGNEQFF. As DNA, the CDR3 is TGTGCCAGCAGATCCCTCGCGGGAAACGAGCAGTTCTTC. The chain employs TRBV11-2 and TRBJ2-1; D perhaps matches TRBD2 (6 bases). The CDR3 runs 13 residues. CDR1 is SGHAT, CDR2 FQNNGV, per germline. Trimming left V 6 bases short and J 10 bases short, with 16 bases between.

This clonotype was picked up a small number of times. The genes are TRBV10-2 and TRBJ2-7; the D is unclear. The V gene's germline CDR1 is WSHSY and CDR2 SAAADI. V lost 8 bases and J 2 bases, leaving 25 bases between the germline ends. The CDR3 sequence is 17 residues long. The CDR3 DNA sequence: TGCGCCAGCGGCCCCGTTGTCCGGAGTGACAATACCTACGAGCAGTACTTC. This encodes CASGPVVRSDNTYEQYF.

This clonotype was counted ten times or more. The chain couples TRBV2 to TRBJ2-6; no firm D call. With 3 bases removed from V and 4 bases from J, the gap between germline ends came to 16 bases. Germline-derived CDR1 and CDR2 are SNHLY and FYNNEI. The CDR3 sequence is 17 residues long. CDR3 nucleotide sequence: TGTGCCAGCAGTGATCTCGCGACGAGGAAGGGGGCCAACGTCCTGACTTTC. Translation: CASSDLATRKGANVLTF.

This clonotype appeared many times. V gene TRBV11-3 combines with J gene TRBJ2-3, with D maybe TRBD2 (5 bases). Trimming removed 2 bases from V and 2 bases from J, with 17 bases in between. Germline lookup yields CDR1 SGHNT and CDR2 YENEEA. The CDR3 length is 17 residues. CDR3 in DNA: TGTGCCAGCAGCTTAATTTTCTCGACTATCAACACAGATACGCAGTATTTT. It encodes CASSLIFSTINTDTQYF.

This clonotype was counted only a few times. A read error is possible here, since a much larger clone lies one base away. The chain combines TRBV19 with TRBJ2-2; 7 bases fit TRBD2. V gave up 4 bases and J gave up 5 bases; unmatched junction bases: 7. This CDR3 is built from 15 residues. The germline gives CDR1 LNHDA, CDR2 SQIVND (reference sequence). CDR3 region: CASSTMGGVTGELFF. The CDR3 DNA is TGTGCCAGTAGTACGATGGGGGGGGTGACCGGGGAGCTGTTTTTT.

There are a few counts of this clonotype. The chain couples TRBV6-2 or TRBV6-3 to TRBJ2-2, with D maybe TRBD2 (5 bases). The length of the CDR3 is 15 residues. Germline CDR1 reads MNHEY; CDR2 reads SVGEGT. Trimming left V 4 bases short and J 1 base short, with 10 bases between. CDR3 sequence (DNA): TGTGCCAGCAGTTTTATAGGAGGGAACACCGGGGAGCTGTTTTTT. Its protein is CASSFIGGNTGELFF.

This clonotype was counted at least ten times. V gene TRBV9 combines with J gene TRBJ2-7; D is undetermined. The CDR3 is 15 residues long. V was trimmed by 3 bases and J by 2 bases, leaving 15 bases between them. Germline values: CDR1 SGDLS, CDR2 YYNGEE. The chain's CDR3 is CASSAIASSPYEQYF. CDR3 coding DNA: TGTGCCAGCAGCGCCATAGCTAGTAGCCCCTACGAGCAGTACTTC.

Of note for this clonotype: A much larger clonotype is one base distant, so this may be a read error. The chain links TRBV5-1 to TRBJ1-4; a weak D match, TRBD1 (5 bases). Trimming pared 3 bases from V and 6 bases from J, leaving 12 bases between. The CDR3 loop spans 14 amino acids. Germline CDR1 SGHRS, CDR2 YFSETQ. The CDR3 spells CASSSGTAYEKLFF. The CDR3, as DNA: TGCGCCAGCAGCTCCGGGACGGCGTATGAAAAACTGTTTTTT.

This clonotype came up a few times. The chain couples TRBV2 to TRBJ1-2, with TRBD1 as a possible D gene (6 bases). With 6 bases removed from V and 4 bases from J, the gap between germline ends came to 12 bases. The CDR3 is 13 residues long. CDR1 is SNHLY, CDR2 FYNNEI, per germline. The CDR3 here is CASRLRGAYGYTF. As DNA, the CDR3 is TGTGCCAGCAGGCTACGGGGGGCCTATGGCTACACCTTC.

This clonotype was found many times. This chain connects TRBV20-1 to TRBJ2-1; D is possibly TRBD2 (5 bases). The CDR3 is 17 amino acids. Trimming left V 0 bases short and J 3 bases short, with 18 bases between. The V gene's germline CDR1 is DFQATT and CDR2 SNEGSKA (reference sequence). The CDR3 nucleotides read TGCAGTGCTAGAGATTCAGGAGCGGAACTCCTCTACAATGAGCAGTTCTTC. This codes for CSARDSGAELLYNEQFF.

Many counts were recorded for this clonotype. J is TRBJ1-2 and V is TRBV5-5; unclear D gene. Germline lookup yields CDR1 SGHKS and CDR2 YYEKEE (reference sequence). This CDR3 comprises 16 residues. The V end lost 2 bases, the J end lost 6 bases, and 20 bases lay between the germline ends. The CDR3: CASSFFLPGSENGYTF. The CDR3 nucleotides read TGTGCCAGCAGCTTTTTTCTACCGGGGTCGGAGAATGGCTACACCTTC.

This clonotype was found a few times. The chain couples TRBV28 to TRBJ2-1; tentatively, D is TRBD1 (6 bases). V was clipped by 5 bases and J by 0 bases, with 17 bases between them. This CDR3 is built from 17 residues. Germline V lookup: CDR1 MDHEN, CDR2 SYDVKM. CDR3 loop: CASSRVGARSSYNEQFF. The CDR3 DNA reads as TGTGCCAGCAGTCGGGTGGGGGCCCGGAGCTCCTACAATGAGCAGTTCTTC.

The sample holds a few counts of this clonotype. The chain couples TRBV7-3 to TRBJ2-1, with D tentatively TRBD1 or TRBD2 (6 bases each). The V and J ends lost 4 bases and 5 bases respectively, with 18 bases between them. Germline CDR1 reads SGHTA; CDR2 reads FQGTGA. This CDR3 has 16 residues. Here the CDR3 DNA reads TGTGCCAGCAGCTATACCTCGGGGGCCAGTAACAATGAGCAGTTCTTC. Amino acid sequence: CASSYTSGASNNEQFF.

The J gene is TRBJ2-6, the V gene TRBV4-2, with 7 nucleotides matching TRBD1. CDR3 length: 17 amino acids. CDR1 and CDR2 (germline): LGHNA, YNFKEQ. With 3 bases clipped from V and 0 bases from J, the junction kept 5 bases outside the gene matches. As DNA, the CDR3 is TGTGCCAGCAGCCAGGGACAGTCCAGCTCTGGGGCCAACGTCCTGACTTTC. Translation: CASSQGQSSSGANVLTF.